The 31 T cell receptor beta chains presented below share a single source sample, sequenced in a study of cytomegalovirus exposure and HLA in healthy donors. The PCR had 60 Vbeta and 13 Jbeta primers. The method was immunoSEQ multiplex PCR; TCRdb's version includes in-frame clones alone and lacks a portion of them. This repertoire shows about 98,000 clones, less than 85% found once; its top ten account for 1.8%. Sequenced: PBMCs. Receptors were obtained from a male donor in good health and CMV-seronegative.

The chain combines TRBV23-1 with TRBJ2-5, with D possibly matching TRBD2 (5 bases). TRBV23-1 is an ORF; its function is uncertain. The CDR3 totals 15 residues. V was shortened by 1 base and J by 4 bases, with 13 bases between the two germline ends. In DNA, the CDR3 is TGCGCCAGCAGTCAATTAGTCGGTCGGGGAGAGACCCAGTACTTC. It translates to CASSQLVGRGETQYF.

This rearrangement joins TRBV5-1 to TRBJ1-1, with 8 nucleotides matching TRBD1. The length of the CDR3 is 15 residues. The germline V gene has CDR1 SGHRS and CDR2 YFSETQ. V shed 4 bases and J 1 base; nucleotides not matched to a gene: 6. The CDR3 DNA reads as TGCGCCAGCAGCCCGACAGGGGTTAAGAACACTGAAGCTTTCTTT. Protein: CASSPTGVKNTEAFF.

This clone occurred a few times. This chain's CDR3 is CASNNERRKSYGYTF. In DNA, the CDR3 is TGTGCCAGCAACAATGAAAGGAGGAAGAGCTATGGCTACACCTTC. V usage is TRBV7-8 and J usage is TRBJ1-2; D gene uncertain. Germline V gene sequence: CDR1 SGHVS, CDR2 FQNEAQ. The CDR3 consists of 15 residues. V was cut by 7 bases and J by 4 bases, with 19 bases left in between.

V usage is TRBV7-2 and J usage is TRBJ2-7, with TRBD2 matching over 15 bases. V dropped 6 bases and J dropped 3; count of bases not matched to a gene: 12. CDR1 is SGHTA and CDR2 is FQGNSA in the germline V gene. This CDR3 has 18 residues. The CDR3 region has the DNA TGTGCCAGCAGAAGTTCGGGACTAGCGGGAGGAGGAAGCTACGAGCAGTACTTC. It translates to CASRSSGLAGGGSYEQYF.

The chain combines TRBV29-1 with TRBJ2-2, with 8 positions matching TRBD1. The CDR3 length is 16 residues. Per germline, CDR1 SQVTM and CDR2 ANQGSEA. V trimming: 2 bases; J trimming: 2 bases; junction bases outside the gene matches: 7. The CDR3 spells CSVEPPDRANTGELFF. The CDR3 nucleotides are TGCAGCGTTGAACCTCCGGACAGGGCCAACACCGGGGAGCTGTTTTTT.

The genes are TRBV28 and TRBJ1-1; 9 bases match TRBD1. From germline, CDR1 is MDHEN and CDR2 SYDVKM. With V trimmed by 6 bases and J by 3 bases, 2 bases remained unmatched. The CDR3 consists of 13 residues. The CDR3 bases are TGTGCCAGCAGCCGGGACAGGGACACTGAAGCTTTCTTT. It translates to CASSRDRDTEAFF.

This chain links TRBV28 with TRBJ1-1; TRBD1 matches 7 bases. Germline CDR1 reads MDHEN; CDR2 reads SYDVKM. Trimming at V came to 5 bases and at J to 2 bases, leaving 8 bases not matched to a gene. The CDR3 sequence is 15 residues long. CDR3 nucleotides: TGTGCCAGCAGTGGGCGGACAGGCGTTAACACTGAAGCTTTCTTT. It is translated as CASSGRTGVNTEAFF.

V is TRBV2 and J is TRBJ2-1; D possibly corresponds to TRBD2 (5 bases). The CDR3 contains 13 residues. V gave up 7 bases and J gave up 2 bases, with 9 bases separating them. Germline CDR1 reads SNHLY; CDR2 reads FYNNEI. The CDR3 reads CASTLAPYNEQFF. The DNA of the CDR3 is TGTGCCAGCACTTTAGCGCCCTACAATGAGCAGTTCTTC.

The chain recombines TRBV27 with TRBJ2-4, with TRBD1 identical over 9 bases. The junction had 11 bases not matched to a gene; V was cut back by 5 bases and J by 6 bases. CDR3 length: 16 residues. The V gene's germline CDR1 is MNHEY and CDR2 SMNVEV (reference sequence). The CDR3 reads CASSMTGQGLTNIQYF. CDR3 DNA: TGTGCCAGCAGTATGACGGGACAGGGTTTGACAAACATTCAGTACTTC.

This rearrangement joins TRBV15 to TRBJ2-4; 7 bases align to TRBD2. The CDR3 runs 14 residues. The junction had 8 bases not matched to a gene; V was cut back by 8 bases and J by 4 bases. Germline V gene sequence: CDR1 LNHNV, CDR2 YYDKDF (reference sequence). In nucleotides, the CDR3 is TGTGCCACCGGGAGGGGTGTAGGTAAAAACATTCAGTACTTC. As protein: CATGRGVGKNIQYF.

This clone was seen just once. The J gene is TRBJ1-3, the V gene TRBV10-3; D not resolved. The CDR3 spans 15 residues. V lost 0 bases and J 1 base, leaving 7 bases between the germline ends. The germline gives CDR1 ENHRY, CDR2 SYGVKD. For the CDR3, the DNA is TGTGCCATCAGTGAGTCGGCAGATTCTGGAAACACCATATATTTT. This translates into CAISESADSGNTIYF.

The V and J genes are TRBV21-1 and TRBJ1-2; TRBD1 reflects the table's D call only, with no check against the DNA. TRBV21-1 is classified as a pseudogene. CDR3 size: 18 residues. The CDR3 protein is CASSNRRDRGNNNYGYTF. Here the CDR3 DNA reads TGTGCCAGCAGCAACCGCCGGGACAGGGGAAATAACAACTATGGCTACACCTTC.

V gene TRBV19 combines with J gene TRBJ2-7; D may be TRBD2 (5 bases). Germline V gene sequence: CDR1 LNHDA, CDR2 SQIVND (reference sequence). The CDR3 spans 13 residues. Trimming removed 7 bases at V and 5 bases at J, with 15 bases between. The CDR3 nucleotides are TGTGCCAGTATCCCCCGGGATGGGGACGAGCAGTACTTC. Translation gives CASIPRDGDEQYF.

The gene calls are TRBV7-2 and TRBJ2-1; 14 bases match TRBD2. V lost 5 bases, J lost 1 base, and 1 base stayed unmatched. Germline CDR1 is SGHTA and CDR2 is FQGNSA. This CDR3 comprises 16 residues. CDR3 protein: CASSRTSGRSYNEQFF. CDR3 sequence (DNA): TGTGCCAGCAGCCGGACTAGCGGGAGGTCCTACAATGAGCAGTTCTTC. The whole variable domain, filled in from reference TRBV7-2 and TRBJ2-1, reads GAGVSQSPSNKVTEKGKDVELRCDPISGHTALYWYRQSLGQGLEFLIYFQGNSAPDKSGLPSDRFSAERTGGSVSTLTIQRTQQEDSAVYLCASSRTSGRSYNEQFFGPGTRLTVL.

This sequence joins TRBV29-1 and TRBJ2-1; 8 bases align to TRBD1. There are 12 residues in the CDR3. Germline-derived CDR1 and CDR2 are SQVTM and ANQGSEA. With 7 bases clipped from V and 6 bases from J, the junction kept 5 bases outside the gene matches. The CDR3 DNA follows: TGCAGCGAGCAGGGGGCGCTCAATGAGCAGTTCTTC. Protein: CSEQGALNEQFF.

The chain recombines TRBV29-1 with TRBJ2-2; D not certain. V was pared by 6 bases and J by 2 bases, with 10 bases between. CDR3 length: 13 residues. CDR1 and CDR2 (germline): SQVTM, ANQGSEA. The CDR3 here is CSVAILNTGELFF. DNA of the CDR3: TGCAGCGTAGCGATTCTAAACACCGGGGAGCTGTTTTTT.

This clone was counted between two and nine times. The rearrangement joins TRBV19 to TRBJ1-1; 12 bases match TRBD1. Germline CDR1 LNHDA, CDR2 SQIVND (reference sequence). The CDR3 totals 16 residues. Trimming took 3 bases from V and 5 from J; bases not matched to a gene: 7. The CDR3 nucleotides read TGTGCCAGTAGTATTTTGGGACAGGGGGCGAATACTGAAGCTTTCTTT. Its translation is CASSILGQGANTEAFF.

V usage is TRBV2 and J usage is TRBJ2-7; maybe TRBD1 (6 bases). This CDR3 contains 14 residues. Trimming shortened V by 3 bases and J by 3 bases, and 12 bases separated the two germline ends. The germline V gene has CDR1 SNHLY and CDR2 FYNNEI. The CDR3 region has the DNA TGTGCCAGCAGTGACTCAGGGGATGACTACGAGCAGTACTTC. This gives the protein CASSDSGDDYEQYF.

The chain combines TRBV28 with TRBJ2-1; 8 bases are shared with TRBD1. CDR1 is MDHEN, CDR2 SYDVKM, per germline. The CDR3 has 14 residues. The trim removed 4 bases at V and 6 bases at J, leaving 5 bases unmatched. The CDR3: CASSSTGAVNEQFF. For the CDR3, the DNA is TGTGCCAGCAGTTCGACAGGGGCTGTCAATGAGCAGTTCTTC.

About this clone: As the CDR3 is not closed by the conserved phenylalanine or tryptophan, this likely results from a read error. The CDR3 region has the DNA TGTGCCAGCAGTTACGCGGGGGCTGAAAAACTGTTTGTT. It encodes CASSYAGAEKLFV. The V call is TRBV6-5, the J call TRBJ1-4, with a tentative D call TRBD1 (6 bases). V was pared by 2 bases and J by 7 bases, with 8 bases between. CDR3 length: 13 residues. Germline V CDR1 and CDR2: MNHEY, SVGAGI.

This chain uses TRBV25-1 with TRBJ1-1, with a possible D match to TRBD1 (5 bases). CDR1 is MGHDK, CDR2 SYGVNS, per germline. V dropped 4 bases and J dropped 3 bases, with 12 bases sitting between them. CDR3 length: 14 amino acids. The CDR3 DNA follows: TGTGCCAGCAGTGCCCCTGACAGCTACACTGAAGCTTTCTTT. Residues: CASSAPDSYTEAFF.

The V gene is TRBV27, the J gene TRBJ1-6; weak D call: TRBD1 (5 bases). Germline CDR1 is MNHEY and CDR2 is SMNVEV (reference sequence). The CDR3 consists of 15 residues. The V gene lost 6 bases and the J gene lost 7 bases, with 16 bases spanning the gap. CDR3 protein: CASSRTRDSNSPLHF. The CDR3 bases are TGTGCCAGCAGCCGAACGAGGGACTCAAATTCACCCCTCCACTTT.

This clone was seen only a few times. The chain has TRBV6-5 and TRBJ1-5; D not resolved. The CDR3 totals 13 residues. Trimming removed 7 bases at V and 4 bases at J, with 11 bases between. CDR1 and CDR2 from the germline V gene are MNHEY and SVGAGI. CDR3: CASTPDTNQPQHF. The DNA of the CDR3 is TGTGCCAGCACCCCAGACACAAATCAGCCCCAGCATTTT.

The rearrangement links TRBV30 to TRBJ2-3; D may be TRBD2 (7 bases). Looked up from germline, CDR1 is GTSNPN and CDR2 is SVGIG (reference sequence). The V end was cut by 1 base, the J end by 5 bases, with 10 bases between. The CDR3 spans 13 residues. The CDR3 DNA sequence: TGTGCCTGGAGTGAGGGGGAGGGAGATACGCAGTATTTT. The encoded protein is CAWSEGEGDTQYF.

This clone appeared many times. The V and J genes are TRBV6-5 and TRBJ1-5; 9 positions agree with TRBD1. The CDR3 is 15 residues long. With 2 bases clipped from V and 4 bases from J, the junction kept 3 bases outside the gene matches. Germline V gene lookup returns CDR1 MNHEY and CDR2 SVGAGI. The CDR3 sequence: CASSYPTGGNQPQHF. CDR3 in DNA: TGTGCCAGCAGTTACCCGACAGGGGGGAATCAGCCCCAGCATTTT.

The chain couples TRBV7-8 to TRBJ1-1; D gene uncertain. Looked up from germline, CDR1 is SGHVS and CDR2 is FQNEAQ. The CDR3 consists of 13 residues. V was cut by 1 base and J by 9 bases, with 12 bases left in between. In nucleotides, the CDR3 is TGTGCCAGCAGCTTAGACGGCAGAGACAAAGCTTTCTTT. Amino acids: CASSLDGRDKAFF.

The chain has TRBV7-9 and TRBJ1-5, with unresolved D. CDR1 is SEHNR and CDR2 is FQNEAQ in the germline V gene (reference sequence). Trimming left V 3 bases short and J 1 base short, with 7 bases between. The CDR3 consists of 14 residues. The CDR3 protein is CASSLDSSNQPQHF. DNA of the CDR3: TGTGCCAGCAGCTTGGATAGCAGCAATCAGCCCCAGCATTTT.

The chain is built from TRBV11-3 and TRBJ2-7; D ambiguous. The germline V and J ends were trimmed by 2 bases and 3 bases, with 14 bases remaining between them. Germline V lookup: CDR1 SGHNT, CDR2 YENEEA. This CDR3 is 15 amino acids long. The CDR3 loop is CASSLSPSSDYEQYF. The CDR3, as DNA: TGTGCCAGCAGCTTAAGTCCCTCAAGCGACTACGAGCAGTACTTC.

This chain links TRBV19 with TRBJ1-1; 8 nucleotides line up with TRBD1. The CDR3 loop spans 16 amino acids. CDR1 and CDR2 from the germline V gene are LNHDA and SQIVND (reference sequence). The V and J ends lost 6 bases and 3 bases, in that order; junction bases with no gene match: 12. The CDR3, as DNA: TGTGCCAGTAGCAGGGGGCGCACTGAGGGGGACACTGAAGCTTTCTTT. It is translated as CASSRGRTEGDTEAFF. Filled out from reference TRBV19 and TRBJ1-1, the complete variable domain reads DGGITQSPKYLFRKEGQNVTLSCEQNLNHDAMYWYRQDPGQGLRLIYYSQIVNDFQKGDIAEGYSVSREKKESFPLTVTSAQKNPTAFYLCASSRGRTEGDTEAFFGQGTRLTVV.

V gene TRBV13 combines with J gene TRBJ2-1; no clear D. With 5 bases removed from V and 9 bases from J, the gap between germline ends came to 5 bases. Per germline, CDR1 PRHDT and CDR2 FYEKMQ (reference sequence). This CDR3 spans 10 amino acids. In DNA form, the CDR3 reads TGTGCCAGCAGCGTCCTTGAGCAGTTCTTC. Translated, it gives CASSVLEQFF.

The chain carries TRBV7-2 and TRBJ1-2, with D perhaps matching TRBD1 (5 bases). Germline values: CDR1 SGHTA, CDR2 FQGNSA. CDR3 length equals 16 residues. Deletions cut 2 bases from V and 0 bases from J, with 13 bases between. The CDR3 region is CASSLRGQSSNYGYTF. In DNA, the CDR3 is TGTGCCAGCAGCTTACGAGGACAAAGTTCTAACTATGGCTACACCTTC.